This TCR beta chain was observed in a study of cytomegalovirus exposure and HLA in healthy donors. Concerning this clone itself: Its antigen remains unknown.

The CDR3 contains 13 residues. Germline V gene sequence: CDR1 SGHTA, CDR2 FQGTGA. Trimming shortened V by 5 bases and J by 5 bases, and 10 bases separated the two germline ends. The PCR had 60 Vbeta and 13 Jbeta primers. Produced via immunoSEQ multiplex PCR; TCRdb's table is partial and in-frame only. The sample contains some 150,000 clones, around 69% of which appear only once. Study-level findings and limits: Across HLA loci, a later analysis found differing TCR association rates, with DRB1 most and HLA-C fewest. The study reported that TCR beta sequences accurately predicted HLA-A and HLA-B alleles in most subjects. Presence/absence analyses supposed approximately even sequencing depth among donors.

Material for sequencing was PBMCs. The source is a man aged 55-75 years in good health and CMV-seronegative. J is TRBJ2-1 and V is TRBV7-3; no definite D call. The CDR3 here is CASSLSRHNEQFF. The CDR3 coding sequence is TGTGCCAGCAGCCTTTCTAGACACAATGAGCAGTTCTTC.